This TCR beta chain was found in a study of OX40 agonist ivuxolimab in advanced cancers. The data were produced by immunoSEQ multiplex PCR, yet TCRdb's version contains in-frame clones alone and is incomplete. The sample has around 30,000 clones, 81% seen once; the top ten hold around 19%. The CDR3 covers 14 residues. The V end was cut by 6 bases, the J end by 1 base, with 13 bases between. CDR1 and CDR2 (germline): SGHDT, YYEEEE. With baseline, cycle 4 day 1, and cycle 7 day 1 as timepoints, blood was sampled. The input for sequencing was CD4+ or CD8+ T cells sorted from blood, taken in a trial of the OX40 agonist ivuxolimab. The sequence was collected from an adult with an advanced solid tumor such as melanoma, head and neck, liver or kidney cancer. The chain uses TRBV5-6 and TRBJ1-1; possible D gene TRBD1, 5 bases. This chain's CDR3 is CASTSGRKNTEAFF. The CDR3 coding sequence is TGTGCCAGCACCTCGGGACGGAAGAACACTGAAGCTTTCTTT.